Listed below are T cell receptor beta chains from one sample, sequenced in a study of cytomegalovirus exposure and HLA in healthy donors. Clones were sequenced by immunoSEQ multiplex PCR, and TCRdb holds only the in-frame ones, with some missing. The sample consists of around 110,000 clones, over 8% of them appearing once. Sample: PBMCs. The source of these receptors is a man aged 25 to 40 in good health and CMV-seronegative. Each CDR3 is given with its conserved first and last residue. The D gene is left open where the match is weak. A clone size is listed for some rows: how often the clone was seen (once, few, many), or a class if it is expanded.

D gene | J gene | V gene | CDR3 length | clone size | CDR3 DNA | CDR3 protein
TRBD2 | TRBJ2-3 | TRBV5-8 | 15 | - | TGTGCCAGCAGCTTGGCACTAGCGGGTACAGATACGCAGTATTTT | CASSLALAGTDTQYF
TRBD2 | TRBJ2-7 | TRBV7-2 | 15 | - | TGTGCCAGCAGCGCCATACCGGGGGGGTCCAACGAGCAGTACTTC | CASSAIPGGSNEQYF
- | TRBJ1-1 | TRBV5-1 | 14 | - | TGCGCCAGCAGCGTCACTACCATGAACACTGAAGCTTTCTTT | CASSVTTMNTEAFF
TRBD1 | TRBJ2-7 | TRBV18 | 15 | - | TGTGCCAGCTCCTTCAGAGGGGGCTCTAACTACGAGCAGTACTTC | CASSFRGGSNYEQYF
TRBD1 | TRBJ2-7 | TRBV28 | 14 | few | TGTGCCAGCAGTTTGCCAGGGGGTAATTGGGAGCAGTACTTC | CASSLPGGNWEQYF
- | TRBJ2-6 | TRBV4-1 | 16 | - | TGCGCCAGCAGCCCCCAAACAGGGCGTGGGGCCAACGTCCTGACTTTC | CASSPQTGRGANVLTF
TRBD1 | TRBJ1-5 | TRBV5-8 | 16 | few | TGTGCCAGCAGCTTGGGGACAGGGGCTGGCAATCAGCCCCAGCATTTT | CASSLGTGAGNQPQHF
- | TRBJ1-1 | TRBV7-9 | 15 | - | TGTGCCAGCAGCCCCCGGGGAGGGACGAACACTGAAGCTTTCTTT | CASSPRGGTNTEAFF
TRBD1 | TRBJ1-5 | TRBV7-6 | 15 | - | TGTGCCAGCAGCCGTGGGACAGGGATTAATCAGCCCCAGCATTTT | CASSRGTGINQPQHF
TRBD1 | TRBJ2-5 | TRBV6-1 | 14 | few | TGTGCCAGCAGTGAACGGACAGGGAGACAGACCCAGTACTTC | CASSERTGRQTQYF
TRBD1 | TRBJ2-7 | TRBV7-9 | 17 | - | TGTGCCAGCAGCTCCGGGACAGGGTTCATTTTTTCCTACGAGCAGTACTTC | CASSSGTGFIFSYEQYF
- | TRBJ2-3 | TRBV4-3 | 15 | few | TGCGCCAGCAGCCAAGATCCCGTCGGCACAGATACGCAGTATTTT | CASSQDPVGTDTQYF
- | TRBJ2-7 | TRBV30 | 14 | - | TGTGCCTGGAGTGAGGGGGGGCCAGGCTACGAGCAGTACTTC | CAWSEGGPGYEQYF
- | TRBJ2-3 | TRBV5-4 | 15 | - | TGTGCCAGCAGCTTGGGGGCAGGAAGCACAGATACGCAGTATTTT | CASSLGAGSTDTQYF
TRBD1 | TRBJ1-1 | TRBV30 | 12 | - | TGTGCCGGAATACAGGGGATAACTGAAGCTTTCTTT | CAGIQGITEAFF
TRBD2 | TRBJ2-1 | TRBV6-1 | 16 | few | TGTGCCGGCAGGGAATCACTAGCGCTTTCCTACAATGAGCAGTTCTTC | CAGRESLALSYNEQFF
- | TRBJ2-2 | TRBV6-5 | 13 | - | TGTGCCAGCAGTGCGGCAGGGACCGGGGAGCTGTTTTTT | CASSAAGTGELFF
TRBD2 | TRBJ2-1 | TRBV12-5 | 20 | - | TGTGCTAGTGGTTTGGTCGAAAAACGGGAGGCTAGCGGGAGAAAAGCTGAGCAGTTCTTC | CASGLVEKREASGRKAEQFF
- | TRBJ2-5 | TRBV6-1 | 13 | - | TGTGCCAGCAGTGGCCTTCGGGGAGAGACCCAGTACTTC | CASSGLRGETQYF
TRBD2 | TRBJ2-3 | TRBV28 | 15 | - | TGTGCCAGCAGTCCGAGCGGGAGAGGCACAGATACGCAGTATTTT | CASSPSGRGTDTQYF
TRBD2 | TRBJ2-1 | TRBV19 | 15 | - | TGTGCCAGTAGTAAAGCGGGAAACTCCTACAATGAGCAGTTCTTC | CASSKAGNSYNEQFF
TRBD2 | TRBJ2-5 | TRBV11-2 | 16 | - | TGTGCCAGCAGCGTCACATCCGGGACCCCGCGGGGGGCCCAGTACTTC | CASSVTSGTPRGAQYF
- | TRBJ1-3 | TRBV5-5 | 15 | few | TGTGCCAGCAGCCTCGCGGGGGCGACTGGAAACACCATATATTTT | CASSLAGATGNTIYF
TRBD1 | TRBJ1-4 | TRBV29-1 | 13 | few | TGCAGCGGTAGACAGGGGGCCGGTGAAAAACTGTTTTTT | CSGRQGAGEKLFF
- | TRBJ2-7 | TRBV5-4 | 14 | - | TGTGCCAGCAGCTTGTGGGGGCCGAGAAACGAGCAGTACTTC | CASSLWGPRNEQYF
- | TRBJ2-3 | TRBV7-3 | 13 | few | TGTGCCAGCAGCTTAACCCCCCGGGATACGCAGTATTTT | CASSLTPRDTQYF
- | TRBJ1-1 | TRBV5-1 | 15 | few | TGCGCCAGCAGCCCAAGACCGGAGAGGAACACTGAAGCTTTCTTT | CASSPRPERNTEAFF
- | TRBJ2-4 | TRBV19 | 16 | - | TGTGCCAGTAGTATTGGGGGGGGCGTTGGCAAAAACATTCAGTACTTC | CASSIGGGVGKNIQYF
- | TRBJ2-6 | TRBV5-1 | 16 | few | TGCGCCAGCAGCCCCCAAGTTAGTCCTGGGGCCAACGTCCTGACTTTC | CASSPQVSPGANVLTF
- | TRBJ2-3 | TRBV5-1 | 15 | - | TGCGCCAGCAGCTGGACCGGGGGATACACAGATACGCAGTATTTT | CASSWTGGYTDTQYF
TRBD2 | TRBJ2-3 | TRBV4-3 | 16 | few | TGCGCCAGCAGCCAAGATCTAGCGGGGCGCGCAGATACGCAGTATTTT | CASSQDLAGRADTQYF
TRBD2 | TRBJ2-3 | TRBV18 | 17 | few | TGTGCCAGCTCACCACCGACAGCGGGGGGATTCACAGATACGCAGTATTTT | CASSPPTAGGFTDTQYF
TRBD2 | TRBJ2-3 | TRBV27 | 21 | few | TGTGCCAGCAGTTTAAAAGGTCCGGGGGCCCTAGCGGGAGGATGGACAGATACGCAGTATTTT | CASSLKGPGALAGGWTDTQYF
- | TRBJ2-2 | TRBV11-2 | 17 | - | TGTGCCAGCAGCTTAGGTCCGGGGTCGGTTAACACCGGGGAGCTGTTTTTT | CASSLGPGSVNTGELFF
- | TRBJ2-7 | TRBV19 | 13 | few | TGTGCCAGTAGTCCCGGAGGGTACTACGAGCAGTACTTC | CASSPGGYYEQYF
- | TRBJ1-5 | TRBV15 | 16 | - | TGTGCCACCAGCATAGCCGGGAGAGGGGCGAATCAGCCCCAGCATTTT | CATSIAGRGANQPQHF
- | TRBJ2-2 | TRBV7-8 | 16 | - | TGTGCCAGCAGCTTCGACAGGTTAATCCACACCGGGGAGCTGTTTTTT | CASSFDRLIHTGELFF
TRBD1 | TRBJ1-1 | TRBV4-1 | 15 | - | TGCGCCAGCAGCCAAGGAAACAGGGGTAACACTGAAGCTTTCTTT | CASSQGNRGNTEAFF
TRBD1 | TRBJ2-2 | TRBV4-1 | 16 | few | TGCGCCAGCAGCCAACAGGGGGCTCTCACCACCGGGGAGCTGTTTTTT | CASSQQGALTTGELFF
- | TRBJ1-1 | TRBV9 | 15 | - | TGTGCCAGCAGCGTAGCGGATGGGGGCAGGACTGAAGCTTTCTTT | CASSVADGGRTEAFF
- | TRBJ1-1 | TRBV11-2 | 13 | few | TGTGCCAGCAGCTTAGTGAGGTACGCTGAAGCTTTCTTT | CASSLVRYAEAFF
- | TRBJ1-4 | TRBV19 | 14 | - | TGTGCCAGTAGTTTCGGTGCAACTAATGAAAAACTGTTTTTT | CASSFGATNEKLFF
TRBD1 | TRBJ2-7 | TRBV2 | 14 | - | TGTGCCAGCACCTGGCGGGACAGGGGCTACGAGCAGTACTTC | CASTWRDRGYEQYF
TRBD2 | TRBJ2-3 | TRBV6-6 | 16 | - | TGTGCCAGCAGTTACGGGACTAGCGGGAGCGCCGATACGCAGTATTTT | CASSYGTSGSADTQYF
- | TRBJ2-1 | TRBV10-1 | 15 | - | TGCGCCAGCAGTGTAACCAGTGGGGCCGGGAATGAGCAGTTCTTC | CASSVTSGAGNEQFF
TRBD2 | TRBJ2-7 | TRBV11-3 | 14 | - | TGTGCCAGCAGCCGACTAGCGGGCGCCTACGAGCAGTACTTC | CASSRLAGAYEQYF
- | TRBJ1-1 | TRBV10-3 | 13 | - | TGTGCCATCAGTGAGTCAGGGGTGGCTGAAGCTTTCTTT | CAISESGVAEAFF
TRBD1 | TRBJ1-1 | TRBV19 | 15 | few | TGTGCCAGTCGCTGGGGACAGGGGAGAGACACTGAAGCTTTCTTT | CASRWGQGRDTEAFF
- | TRBJ1-1 | TRBV7-2 | 15 | - | TGTGCCAGCAGCTTAGAGGCCAGGTTCGACACTGAAGCTTTCTTT | CASSLEARFDTEAFF
- | TRBJ1-2 | TRBV7-9 | 12 | - | TGTGCCAGCAGCTACGAGATTAGTGGCTACACCTTC | CASSYEISGYTF
TRBD1 | TRBJ1-2 | TRBV2 | 14 | - | TGTGCCAGCAGTGAATCGGGCAGGGGGGATGGCTACACCTTC | CASSESGRGDGYTF
TRBD1 | TRBJ1-3 | TRBV6-5 | 13 | - | TGTGCCAGCAGGACAGGGGGCGGAAACACCATATATTTT | CASRTGGGNTIYF
TRBD1 | TRBJ2-5 | TRBV2 | 13 | few | TGTGCCAGCAGGGGACAGGGCCGAGAGACCCAGTACTTC | CASRGQGRETQYF
- | TRBJ2-5 | TRBV4-1 | 12 | - | TGCGCCAGCAGCCAAGATCGGGAGACCCAGTACTTC | CASSQDRETQYF
TRBD2 | TRBJ2-7 | TRBV7-9 | 14 | - | TGTGCCAGCAGCACTCGCCGGGGGGGAGACGAGCAGTACTTC | CASSTRRGGDEQYF
TRBD2 | TRBJ2-5 | TRBV6-1 | 17 | - | TGTGCCAGCAGTGAAGTTAGCGGGGGGGCCTTCGGGGAGACCCAGTACTTC | CASSEVSGGAFGETQYF
TRBD2 | TRBJ2-5 | TRBV2 | 16 | - | TGTGCCAGCGGACTAGGACTAGCGGCGACCCAAGAGACCCAGTACTTC | CASGLGLAATQETQYF